The subject of this entry is one TCR beta chain. Its antigen is currently unknown. V trimming: 5 bases; J trimming: 2 bases; junction bases outside the gene matches: 2. The CDR3 consists of 13 residues. Looked up from germline, CDR1 is SEHNR and CDR2 is FQNEAQ (reference sequence). The PCR employed 60 Vbeta primers together with 13 Jbeta primers. Clones were read by immunoSEQ multiplex PCR, and TCRdb kept only the in-frame ones, dropping some. The repertoire includes about 150,000 clones, 60% to 85% of them detected once, and 1.5% to 2% sits in the top ten. The sample is drawn from a study of cytomegalovirus exposure and HLA in healthy donors. Overall study findings and caveats: In a later analysis, a genetic analysis reported fewer productive-TCR N-insertions in an Asian-associated ancestry cluster than the cohort average. Only CMV serostatus was available as immune exposure information.

The origin of this receptor is a middle-aged man in good health and CMV-seronegative. The sequenced sample consisted of PBMCs. This sequence joins TRBV7-9 and TRBJ2-5; 7 bases fit TRBD2. DNA of the CDR3: TGTGCCAGCAGCGTTAGCGGGCAAGAGACCCAGTACTTC. This codes for CASSVSGQETQYF. Full variable domain (outside the CDR3, taken from reference TRBV7-9 and TRBJ2-5): DTGVSQNPRHKITKRGQNVTFRCDPISEHNRLYWYRQTLGQGPEFLTYFQNEAQLEKSRLLSDRFSAERPKGSFSTLEIQRTEQGDSAMYLCASSVSGQETQYFGPGTRLLVL.